This T cell receptor beta chain is drawn from a study of PD-1 blockade in classical Hodgkin lymphoma. General study findings and limits: Patients excluded were those beginning nivolumab under 1 year after ASCT. Baseline diversity in complete responders resembled that of newly diagnosed patients. CD4+ but not CD8+ TCR diversity rose significantly by C4D1.

Sample share makes this clone medium-sized (0.01 to 0.1%). Its antigen is not known. Sequenced by immunoSEQ multiplex PCR; TCRdb stores in-frame clones only, minus some. The data hold tens of thousands of clones, with 60% to 85% observed a single time. Relapse after autologous stem cell transplantation occurred in every patient, and brentuximab vedotin exposure varied. Complete response, partial response or progressive disease constituted the best response categories observed. This TCR derives from a human donor with classical Hodgkin lymphoma. This specimen consisted of peripheral blood mononuclear cells (PBMCs), obtained before the second cycle of nivolumab.

The CDR3 sequence is CASSIAGVGGMNTEAFF. The CDR3 nucleotides are TGTGCCAGTAGTATAGCAGGGGTAGGGGGCATGAACACTGAAGCTTTCTTT. This chain connects TRBV19 to TRBJ1-1; 7 positions agree with TRBD1. V was pared by 1 base and J by 0 bases, with 8 bases of the junction left unmatched. CDR1 is LNHDA and CDR2 is SQIVND in the germline V gene (reference sequence). The CDR3 runs 17 residues.